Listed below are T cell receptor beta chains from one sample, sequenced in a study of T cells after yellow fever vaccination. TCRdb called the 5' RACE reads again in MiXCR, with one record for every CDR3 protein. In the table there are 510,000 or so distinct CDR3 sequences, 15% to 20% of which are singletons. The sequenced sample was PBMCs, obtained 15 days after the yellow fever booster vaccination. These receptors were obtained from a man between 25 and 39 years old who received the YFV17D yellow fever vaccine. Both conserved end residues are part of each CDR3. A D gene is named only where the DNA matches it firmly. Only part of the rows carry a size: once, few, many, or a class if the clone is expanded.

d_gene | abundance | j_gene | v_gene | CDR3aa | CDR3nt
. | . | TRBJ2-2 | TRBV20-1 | CSASSNFNTGELFF | TGCAGTGCTAGTAGTAACTTCAACACCGGGGAGCTGTTTTTT
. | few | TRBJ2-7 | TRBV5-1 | CASSLEGVPGTYEQYF | TGCGCCAGCAGCTTGGAAGGGGTACCAGGCACCTACGAGCAGTACTTC
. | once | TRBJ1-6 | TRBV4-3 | CASSQDILTKSSYNSPLHF | TGCGCCAGCAGCCAAGATATCCTCACTAAGAGCTCCTATAATTCACCCCTCCACTTT
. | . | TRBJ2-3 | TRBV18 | CASVLSGTDTQYF | TGTGCCAGCGTTTTGTCTGGGACAGATACGCAGTATTTT
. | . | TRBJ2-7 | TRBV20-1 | CSARDLVASYEQYF | TGCAGTGCTAGAGATTTGGTAGCCTCCTACGAGCAGTACTTC
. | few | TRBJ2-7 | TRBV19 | CASQGWETYEQYF | TGTGCCAGCCAGGGGTGGGAAACCTACGAGCAGTACTTC
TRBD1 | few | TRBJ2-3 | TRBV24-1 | CATSDKPRTGKDTQYF | TGTGCCACCAGTGATAAACCTAGGACAGGAAAAGATACGCAGTATTTT
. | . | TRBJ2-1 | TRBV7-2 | CASSTNGAGEQFF | TGTGCCAGCAGCACAAACGGGGCGGGGGAGCAGTTCTTC
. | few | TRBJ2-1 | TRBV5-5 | CASSWDRTYNEQFF | TGTGCCAGCAGCTGGGACCGAACCTACAATGAGCAGTTCTTC
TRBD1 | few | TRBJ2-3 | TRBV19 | CASRDRGTDTQYF | TGTGCCAGCCGGGACAGGGGTACAGATACGCAGTATTTT
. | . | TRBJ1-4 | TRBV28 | CASQRGLVEKLFF | TGTGCCAGCCAGAGGGGACTCGTTGAAAAACTGTTTTTT
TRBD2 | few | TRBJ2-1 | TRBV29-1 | CSALLAASYNEQFF | TGCAGCGCCCTTCTAGCGGCCTCCTACAATGAGCAGTTCTTC
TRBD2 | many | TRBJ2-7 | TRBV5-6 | CASSPTGLRYEQYF | TGTGCCAGCAGCCCGACGGGACTACGCTACGAGCAGTACTTC
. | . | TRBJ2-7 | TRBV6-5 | CASSNTTAQYF | TGTGCCAGCAGTAATACCACGGCCCAGTACTTC
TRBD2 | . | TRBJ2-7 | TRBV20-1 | CSARDGLAGLYEQYF | TGCAGTGCTAGAGATGGACTAGCGGGACTCTACGAGCAGTACTTC
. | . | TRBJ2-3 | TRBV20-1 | CSARVWSSTDTQYF | TGCAGTGCTAGGGTGTGGTCTAGCACAGATACGCAGTATTTT
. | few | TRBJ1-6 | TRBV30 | CAWSEVRDNSPLHF | TGTGCCTGGAGTGAGGTCAGGGATAATTCACCCCTCCACTTT
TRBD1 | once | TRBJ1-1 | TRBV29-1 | CSVALTGSNTEAFF | TGCAGCGTAGCCTTGACAGGGTCCAACACTGAAGCTTTCTTT
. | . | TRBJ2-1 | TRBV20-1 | CSASGGSGTYNEQFF | TGCAGTGCTAGTGGGGGTAGCGGCACCTACAATGAGCAGTTCTTC
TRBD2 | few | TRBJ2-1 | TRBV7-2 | CASSFGTSGRGEQFF | TGTGCCAGCAGCTTCGGGACTAGCGGGAGAGGTGAGCAGTTCTTC
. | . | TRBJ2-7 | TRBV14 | CVSSQDFTGSEQYF | TGTGTCAGCAGCCAAGATTTTACAGGGTCCGAGCAGTACTTC
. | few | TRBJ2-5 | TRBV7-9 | CASSSKDSQETQYF | TGTGCCAGCAGCTCAAAGGACAGTCAAGAGACCCAGTACTTC
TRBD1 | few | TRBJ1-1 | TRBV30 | CAWATGGYVTEAFF | TGTGCCTGGGCGACAGGGGGCTATGTCACTGAAGCTTTCTTT
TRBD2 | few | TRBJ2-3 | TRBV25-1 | CASSEGSGSSVDTQYF | TGTGCCAGCAGTGAAGGGAGCGGGAGTTCCGTAGATACGCAGTATTTT
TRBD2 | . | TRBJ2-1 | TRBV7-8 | CASSLGGAGTRNEQFF | TGTGCCAGCAGCTTAGGGGGAGCGGGAACTCGCAATGAGCAGTTCTTC
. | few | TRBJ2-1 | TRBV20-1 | CSASVHRDNEQFF | TGCAGTGCTAGTGTTCACCGAGACAATGAGCAGTTCTTC
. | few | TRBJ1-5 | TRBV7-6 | CASSLVGGSHVSNQPQHF | TGTGCCAGCAGCTTAGTTGGCGGGTCTCACGTTAGCAATCAGCCCCAGCATTTT
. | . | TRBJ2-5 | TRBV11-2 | CASSPPAGLETQYF | TGTGCCAGCAGCCCCCCGGCGGGGTTGGAGACCCAGTACTTC
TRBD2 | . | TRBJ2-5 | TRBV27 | CASSPSGAGGLIETQYF | TGTGCCAGCAGTCCTTCAGGAGCGGGAGGGTTGATAGAGACCCAGTACTTC
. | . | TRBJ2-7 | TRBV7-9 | CASSLIAYEQYF | TGTGCCAGCAGCTTAATTGCCTACGAGCAGTACTTC
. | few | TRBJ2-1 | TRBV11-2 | CASSLATYNEQFF | TGTGCCAGCAGCCTGGCTACCTACAATGAGCAGTTCTTC
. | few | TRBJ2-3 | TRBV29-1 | CSVERPWSVDTQYF | TGCAGCGTTGAGAGGCCTTGGAGCGTTGATACGCAGTATTTT
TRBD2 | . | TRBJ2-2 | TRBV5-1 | CASSSGSATGELFF | TGCGCCAGCAGTAGCGGGAGTGCTACCGGGGAGCTGTTTTTT
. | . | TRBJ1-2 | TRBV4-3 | CASRQGWAYGYTF | TGCGCCAGCAGGCAGGGGTGGGCCTATGGCTACACCTTC
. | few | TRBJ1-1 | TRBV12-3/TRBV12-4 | CASRNKFNTEAFF | TGTGCCAGCAGAAACAAGTTTAACACTGAAGCTTTCTTT
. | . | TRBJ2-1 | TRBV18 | CASSPRHGGLSQTDNNNEQFF | TGTGCCAGCTCACCACGTCACGGGGGCCTTTCACAAACAGATAACAACAATGAGCAGTTCTTC
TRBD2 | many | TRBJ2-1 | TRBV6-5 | CASSSAPPIAGGPGTEQFF | TGTGCCAGCAGTTCTGCACCTCCGATAGCGGGAGGCCCCGGAACTGAGCAGTTCTTC
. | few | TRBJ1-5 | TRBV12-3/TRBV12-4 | CASSLASGPSQINQPQHF | TGTGCCAGCAGTTTAGCGAGCGGACCAAGCCAAATTAATCAGCCCCAGCATTTT
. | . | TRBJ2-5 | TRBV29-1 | CSVGISSSETQYF | TGCAGCGTTGGCATTAGCTCATCGGAGACCCAGTACTTC
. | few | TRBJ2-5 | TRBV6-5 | CASSYRDQQETQYF | TGTGCCAGCAGTTACCGGGACCAACAAGAGACCCAGTACTTC
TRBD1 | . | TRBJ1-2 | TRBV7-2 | CASSLPTGLYGYTF | TGTGCCAGCAGCTTACCGACAGGGTTATATGGCTACACCTTC
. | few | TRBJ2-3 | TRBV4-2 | CASKGGRSTDTQYF | TGTGCCAGCAAGGGGGGGAGGAGCACAGATACGCAGTATTTT
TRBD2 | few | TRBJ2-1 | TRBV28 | CASSPVAGILYNEQFF | TGTGCCAGCAGTCCCGTAGCGGGGATTCTCTACAATGAGCAGTTCTTC
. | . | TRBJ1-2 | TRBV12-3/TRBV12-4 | CASSFRSGYTF | TGTGCCAGCAGTTTTCGTAGTGGCTACACCTTC